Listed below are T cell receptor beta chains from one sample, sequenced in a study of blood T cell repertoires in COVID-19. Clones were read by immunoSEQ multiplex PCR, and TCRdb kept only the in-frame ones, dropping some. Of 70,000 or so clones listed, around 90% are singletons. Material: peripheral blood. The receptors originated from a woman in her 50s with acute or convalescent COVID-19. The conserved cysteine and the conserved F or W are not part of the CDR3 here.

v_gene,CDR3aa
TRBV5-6,ASSLDGGLSYEQY
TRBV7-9,ASDPGQGVGNTIY
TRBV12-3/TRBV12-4,ASSGGINQPQH
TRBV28,ASSKQGQGARGYT
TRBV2,ASSVWGPRGNTIY
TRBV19,ASSTDSLNTEAF
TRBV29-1,SVESLTSTDTQY
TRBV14,ASSQARGPLDTQY
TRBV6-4,ASSDLTRPDTQY
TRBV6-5,ASSQGTGELF
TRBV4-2,ASSQHWTANEQF
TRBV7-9,ASRFGTEAF
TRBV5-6,ASSLAGRGDMNTEAF
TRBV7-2,ASSFPGSPLH
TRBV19,ASIHIGGNTEAF
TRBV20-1,SAMRGYEAF
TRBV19,ASSPRRRQGAGTEAF
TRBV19,ASNNPPGSRRDGYT
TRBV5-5,ASSFGSYEQY
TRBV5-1,ASSGGARGQETQY
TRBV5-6,ASSLFSTRSADTQY
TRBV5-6,ASSLGTGAYSNQPQH
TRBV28,ASSSSQGAIGNEQY
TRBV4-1,ASSQDPGTPNQPQH
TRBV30,AWSVLGGDGKLF
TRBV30,AVRQVGPETQY
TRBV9,ASSVQGNEQF
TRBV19,ASRWDSRGGANVLT
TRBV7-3,ASSTARDSPLH
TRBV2,ASSEGTGGDGYT
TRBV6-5,ASSYSNGQPQH
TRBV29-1,SVERGSQETQY
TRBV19,ASSLDRGNQPQH
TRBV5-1,ASTPATSGKSTGELF
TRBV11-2,ASSGAGQGAGYT
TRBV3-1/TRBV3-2,ASSRTGTGNTIY
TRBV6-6,ASSYYDRVGNQPQH